This TCR beta chain was recorded in a study of blood T cell repertoires in COVID-19. Across the study: T cells, B-cell-depleted T cells, or PBMCs supplied cDNA or gDNA.

The CDR3 totals 16 residues. Germline loops: CDR1 LGHDT, CDR2 YNNKEL (reference sequence). The V segment lost 4 bases and the J segment 0 bases; nucleotides outside the gene matches: 6. The method was immunoSEQ multiplex PCR; TCRdb's version includes in-frame clones alone and lacks a portion of them. The table includes some 100,000 clones, roughly 91% detected once. This chain connects TRBV3-1 (or the pseudogene TRBV3-2) to TRBJ2-5; 9 bases match TRBD2. Material for sequencing was peripheral blood. This clonotype was obtained from a woman aged 80 or over with active COVID-19. The CDR3 coding sequence is TGTGCCAGCAGCCTAGCGGCTAGCGGGGACCAAGAGACCCAGTACTTC. This encodes CASSLAASGDQETQYF.